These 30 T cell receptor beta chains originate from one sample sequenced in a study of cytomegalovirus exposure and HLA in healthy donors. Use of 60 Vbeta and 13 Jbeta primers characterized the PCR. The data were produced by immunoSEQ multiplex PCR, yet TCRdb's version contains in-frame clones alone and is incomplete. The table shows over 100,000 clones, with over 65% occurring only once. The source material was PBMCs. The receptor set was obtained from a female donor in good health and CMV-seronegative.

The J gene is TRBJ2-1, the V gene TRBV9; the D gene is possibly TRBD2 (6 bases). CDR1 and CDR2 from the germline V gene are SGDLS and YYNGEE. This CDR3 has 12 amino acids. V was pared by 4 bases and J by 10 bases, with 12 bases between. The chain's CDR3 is CASSPGGQEQFF. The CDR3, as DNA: TGTGCCAGCAGCCCCGGAGGGCAGGAGCAGTTCTTC.

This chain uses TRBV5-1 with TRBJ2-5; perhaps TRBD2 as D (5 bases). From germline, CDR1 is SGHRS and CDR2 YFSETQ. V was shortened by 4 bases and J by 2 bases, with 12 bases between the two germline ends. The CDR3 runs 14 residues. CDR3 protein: CASSPGMTQETQYF. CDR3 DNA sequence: TGCGCCAGCAGCCCCGGGATGACGCAAGAGACCCAGTACTTC.

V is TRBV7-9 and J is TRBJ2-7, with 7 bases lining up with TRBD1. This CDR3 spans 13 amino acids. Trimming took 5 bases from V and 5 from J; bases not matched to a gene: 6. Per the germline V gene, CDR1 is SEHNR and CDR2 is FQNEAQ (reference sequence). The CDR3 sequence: CASSPGQVDEQYF. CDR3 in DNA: TGTGCCAGCAGCCCCGGACAGGTCGACGAGCAGTACTTC.

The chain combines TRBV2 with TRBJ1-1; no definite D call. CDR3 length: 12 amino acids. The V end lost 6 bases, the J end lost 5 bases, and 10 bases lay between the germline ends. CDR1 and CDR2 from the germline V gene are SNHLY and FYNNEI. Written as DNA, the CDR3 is TGTGCCAGCAGGGTAGAGGGAACTGAAGCTTTCTTT. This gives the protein CASRVEGTEAFF. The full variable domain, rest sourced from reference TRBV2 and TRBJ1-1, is EPEVTQTPSHQVTQMGQEVILRCVPISNHLYFYWYRQILGQKVEFLVSFYNNEISEKSEIFDDQFSVERPDGSNFTLKIRSTKLEDSAMYFCASRVEGTEAFFGQGTRLTVV.

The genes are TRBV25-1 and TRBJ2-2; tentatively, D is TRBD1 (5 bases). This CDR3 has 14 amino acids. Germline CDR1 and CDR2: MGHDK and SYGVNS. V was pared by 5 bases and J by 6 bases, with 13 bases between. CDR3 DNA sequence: TGTGCCAGCAGTAGAAGACAGTCCCCCGGGGAGCTGTTTTTT. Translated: CASSRRQSPGELFF.

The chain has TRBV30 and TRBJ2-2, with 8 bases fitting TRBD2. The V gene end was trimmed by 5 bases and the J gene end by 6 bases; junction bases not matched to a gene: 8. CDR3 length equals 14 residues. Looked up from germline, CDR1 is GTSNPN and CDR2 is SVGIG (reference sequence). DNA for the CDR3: TGTGCCTGGCTCCCCACGGGGGGGGCCGGGGAGCTGTTTTTT. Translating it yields CAWLPTGGAGELFF.

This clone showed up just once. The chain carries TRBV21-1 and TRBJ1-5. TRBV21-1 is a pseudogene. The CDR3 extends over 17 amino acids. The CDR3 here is CASNSPNRGTPYQPQHF. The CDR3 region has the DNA TGTGCCAGTAACTCTCCTAACCGGGGAACACCCTATCAGCCCCAGCATTTT.

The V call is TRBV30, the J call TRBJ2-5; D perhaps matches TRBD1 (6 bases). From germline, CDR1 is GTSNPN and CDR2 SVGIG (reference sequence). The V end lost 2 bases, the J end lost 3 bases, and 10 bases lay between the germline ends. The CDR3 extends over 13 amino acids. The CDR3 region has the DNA TGTGCCTGGAGTTTCAGGGGAGAAGAGACCCAGTACTTC. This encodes CAWSFRGEETQYF. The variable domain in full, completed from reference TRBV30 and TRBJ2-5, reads SQTIHQWPATLVQPVGSPLSLECTVEGTSNPNLYWYRQAAGRGLQLLFYSVGIGQISSEVPQNLSASRPQDRQFILSSKKLLLSDSGFYLCAWSFRGEETQYFGPGTRLLVL.

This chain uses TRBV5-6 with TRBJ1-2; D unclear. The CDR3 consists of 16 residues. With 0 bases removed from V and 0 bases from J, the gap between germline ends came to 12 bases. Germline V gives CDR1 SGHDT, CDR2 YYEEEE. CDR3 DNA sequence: TGTGCCAGCAGCTTGGCCGGAGGGATAGCTAACTATGGCTACACCTTC. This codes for CASSLAGGIANYGYTF.

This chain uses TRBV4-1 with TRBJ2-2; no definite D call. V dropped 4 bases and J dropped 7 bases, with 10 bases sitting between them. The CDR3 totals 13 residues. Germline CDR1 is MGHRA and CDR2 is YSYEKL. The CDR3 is CASSLGLIGELFF. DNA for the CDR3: TGCGCCAGCAGCCTCGGGTTAATCGGGGAGCTGTTTTTT.

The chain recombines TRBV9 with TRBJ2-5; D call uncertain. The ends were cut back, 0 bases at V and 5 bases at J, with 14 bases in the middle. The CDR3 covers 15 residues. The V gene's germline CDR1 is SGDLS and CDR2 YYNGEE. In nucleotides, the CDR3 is TGTGCCAGCAGCGTAGAACATGGGTCCGGGGAGACCCAGTACTTC. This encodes CASSVEHGSGETQYF.

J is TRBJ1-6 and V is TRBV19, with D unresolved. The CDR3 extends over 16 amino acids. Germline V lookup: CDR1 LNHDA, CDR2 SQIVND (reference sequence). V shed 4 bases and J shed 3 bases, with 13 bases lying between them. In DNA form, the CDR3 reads TGTGCCAGTAGTACCGTCGGCGGGATCTATAATTCACCCCTCCACTTT. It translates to CASSTVGGIYNSPLHF.

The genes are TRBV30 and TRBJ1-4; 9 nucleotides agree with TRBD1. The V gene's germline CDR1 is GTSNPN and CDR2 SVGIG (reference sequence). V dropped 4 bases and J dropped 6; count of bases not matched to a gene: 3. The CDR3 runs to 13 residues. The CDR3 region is CAWTDRGDEKLFF. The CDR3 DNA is TGTGCCTGGACTGACAGGGGGGATGAAAAACTGTTTTTT.

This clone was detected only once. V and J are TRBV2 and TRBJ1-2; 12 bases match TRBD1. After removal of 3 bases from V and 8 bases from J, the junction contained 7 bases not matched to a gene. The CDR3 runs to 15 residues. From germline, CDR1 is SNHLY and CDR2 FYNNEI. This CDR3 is CASSDLGQGAGGYTF. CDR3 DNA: TGTGCCAGCAGTGATTTGGGACAGGGGGCGGGCGGCTACACCTTC.

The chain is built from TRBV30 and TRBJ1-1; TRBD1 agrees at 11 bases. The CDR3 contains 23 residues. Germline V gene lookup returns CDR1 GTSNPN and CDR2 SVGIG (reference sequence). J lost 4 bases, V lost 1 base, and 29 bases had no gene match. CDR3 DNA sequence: TGTGCCTGGAGTGGCGGCCCGTTAGGGGACAGGGGGGAATTGGCCTCACGGGGCACTGAAGCTTTCTTT. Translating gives CAWSGGPLGDRGELASRGTEAFF.

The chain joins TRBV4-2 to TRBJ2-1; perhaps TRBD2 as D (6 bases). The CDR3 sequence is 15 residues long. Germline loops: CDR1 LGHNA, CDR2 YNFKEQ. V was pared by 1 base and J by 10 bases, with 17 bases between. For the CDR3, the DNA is TGTGCCAGCAGCCAAGCTGGGGGAGGATTCGAGGAGCAGTTCTTC. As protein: CASSQAGGGFEEQFF.

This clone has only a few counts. The CDR3 nucleotides read TGTGCCAGCAGCGGGAGGATAGCCAAAAACATTCAGTACTTC. Residues: CASSGRIAKNIQYF. The chain is built from TRBV5-6 and TRBJ2-4; tentatively, D is TRBD2 (6 bases). V lost 4 bases, J lost 0 bases, and 8 bases lay in between. The CDR3 runs 14 residues. CDR1 and CDR2 (germline): SGHDT, YYEEEE.

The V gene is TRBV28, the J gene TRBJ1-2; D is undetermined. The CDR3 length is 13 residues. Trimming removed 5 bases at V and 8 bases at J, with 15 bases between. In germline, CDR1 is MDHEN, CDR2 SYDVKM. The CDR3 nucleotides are TGTGCCAGCAGTCCAGGACGGGGTGGAGGCTACACCTTC. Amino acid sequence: CASSPGRGGGYTF.

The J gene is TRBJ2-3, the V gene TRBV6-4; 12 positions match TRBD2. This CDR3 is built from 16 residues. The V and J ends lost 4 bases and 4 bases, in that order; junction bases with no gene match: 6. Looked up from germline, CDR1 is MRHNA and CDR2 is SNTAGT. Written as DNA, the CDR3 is TGTGCCAGCAGTGTAAATGGACTAGCGGGGCCAGATACGCAGTATTTT. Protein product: CASSVNGLAGPDTQYF.

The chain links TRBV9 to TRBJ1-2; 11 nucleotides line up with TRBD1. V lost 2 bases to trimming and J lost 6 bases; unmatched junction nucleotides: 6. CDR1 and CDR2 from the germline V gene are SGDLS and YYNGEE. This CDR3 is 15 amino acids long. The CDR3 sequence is CASSVGTGGFDGYTF. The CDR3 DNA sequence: TGTGCCAGCAGCGTCGGGACAGGGGGTTTTGATGGCTACACCTTC.

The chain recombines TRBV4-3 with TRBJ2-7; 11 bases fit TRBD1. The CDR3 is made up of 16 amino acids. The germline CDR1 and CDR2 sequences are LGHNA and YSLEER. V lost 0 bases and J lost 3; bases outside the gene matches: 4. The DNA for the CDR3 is TGCGCCAGCAGCCAAGATTGGACAGGGGGCGGCTACGAGCAGTACTTC. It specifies CASSQDWTGGGYEQYF.

The CDR3 bases are TGTGCCAGCAGCTTGGGCCACCAGGACTATGGCTACACCTTC. Its protein product is CASSLGHQDYGYTF. The chain joins TRBV7-9 to TRBJ1-2; D gene uncertain. CDR1 and CDR2 (germline): SEHNR, FQNEAQ (reference sequence). CDR3 length: 14 residues. The V gene lost 3 bases and the J gene lost 3 bases, with 11 bases spanning the gap.

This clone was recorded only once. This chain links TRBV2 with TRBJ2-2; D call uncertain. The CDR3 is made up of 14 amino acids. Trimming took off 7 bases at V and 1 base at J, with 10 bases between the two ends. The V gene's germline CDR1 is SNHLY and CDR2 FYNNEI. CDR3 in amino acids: CASKRSENTGELFF. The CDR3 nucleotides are TGTGCCAGCAAACGTTCAGAGAACACCGGGGAGCTGTTTTTT.

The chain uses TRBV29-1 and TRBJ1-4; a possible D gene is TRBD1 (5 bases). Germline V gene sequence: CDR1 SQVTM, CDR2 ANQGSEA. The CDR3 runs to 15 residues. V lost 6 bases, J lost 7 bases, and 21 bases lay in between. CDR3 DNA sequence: TGCAGCGTGGGAGGGCAGGGCATGGAGAGTGAAAAACTGTTTTTT. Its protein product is CSVGGQGMESEKLFF.

This CDR3 is CASSRPGWQETQYF. As DNA, the CDR3 is TGTGCCAGCAGCCGTCCGGGGTGGCAAGAGACCCAGTACTTC. This chain joins TRBV7-9 and TRBJ2-5; D might be TRBD2 (5 bases). Germline V gives CDR1 SEHNR, CDR2 FQNEAQ (reference sequence). The CDR3 totals 14 residues. With 5 bases removed from V and 2 bases from J, the gap between germline ends came to 12 bases. The full variable domain, in which reference TRBV7-9 and TRBJ2-5 provide the parts outside the CDR3, is DTGVSQNPRHKITKRGQNVTFRCDPISEHNRLYWYRQTLGQGPEFLTYFQNEAQLEKSRLLSDRFSAERPKGSFSTLEIQRTEQGDSAMYLCASSRPGWQETQYFGPGTRLLVL.

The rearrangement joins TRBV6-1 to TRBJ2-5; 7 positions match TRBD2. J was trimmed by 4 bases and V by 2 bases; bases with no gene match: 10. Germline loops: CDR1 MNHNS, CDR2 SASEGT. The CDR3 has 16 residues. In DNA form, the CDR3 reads TGTGCCAGCAGTGAATTGGGGAGGGTTGTGGGAGAGACCCAGTACTTC. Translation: CASSELGRVVGETQYF.

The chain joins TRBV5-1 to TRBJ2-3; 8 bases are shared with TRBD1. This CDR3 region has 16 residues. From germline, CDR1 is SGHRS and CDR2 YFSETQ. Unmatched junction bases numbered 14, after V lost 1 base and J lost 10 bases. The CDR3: CASSLSRGGQGPAQYF. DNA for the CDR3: TGCGCCAGCAGCTTGAGCCGCGGCGGACAGGGCCCGGCGCAGTATTTT.

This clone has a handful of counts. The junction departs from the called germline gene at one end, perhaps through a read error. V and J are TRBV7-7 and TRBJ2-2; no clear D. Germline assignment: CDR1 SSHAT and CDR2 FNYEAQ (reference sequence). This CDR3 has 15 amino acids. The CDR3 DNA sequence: TGTGCTAGCAGCTTAGGAGTCTTAAGCACCGGGGAGCTGTTTTTT. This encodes CASSLGVLSTGELFF.

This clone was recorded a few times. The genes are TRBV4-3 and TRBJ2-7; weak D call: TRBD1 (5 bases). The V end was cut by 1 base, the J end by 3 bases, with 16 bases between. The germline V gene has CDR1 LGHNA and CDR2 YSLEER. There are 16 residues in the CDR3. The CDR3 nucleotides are TGCGCCAGCAGCCAAGGCCTGGCAGGGATTAGCTACGAGCAGTACTTC. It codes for CASSQGLAGISYEQYF.

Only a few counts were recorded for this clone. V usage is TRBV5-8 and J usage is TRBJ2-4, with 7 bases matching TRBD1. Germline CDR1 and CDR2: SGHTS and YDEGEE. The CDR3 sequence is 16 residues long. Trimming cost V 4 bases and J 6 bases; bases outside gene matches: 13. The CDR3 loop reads CASSTSRQGLGNIQYF. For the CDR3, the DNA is TGTGCCAGCAGCACCTCAAGACAGGGTCTAGGAAACATTCAGTACTTC. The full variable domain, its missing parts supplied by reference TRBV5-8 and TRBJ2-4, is EAGVTQSPTHLIKTRGQQATLRCSPISGHTSVYWYQQALGLGLQFLLWYDEGEERNRGNFPPRFSGRQFPNYSSELNVNALELEDSALYLCASSTSRQGLGNIQYFGAGTRLSVL.